This T cell receptor (beta chain) was captured by sequencing in a study of cytomegalovirus exposure and HLA in healthy donors. In germline, CDR1 is SGHAT, CDR2 FQNNGV. The ends were cut back, 4 bases at V and 4 bases at J, with 13 bases in the middle. CDR3 length: 14 amino acids. Profiling relied on immunoSEQ multiplex PCR, and the TCRdb table lists in-frame clones only, not all of them. The sample lists 130,000 to 150,000 clones; roughly 89% were seen once. Findings and limits, study-wide: The classifier reportedly diagnosed cytomegalovirus status with high sensitivity and specificity. The dataset shows that most TCR sequences were rare, while some public TCRs occurred in many donors. The study labeled roughly 160 TCR beta chains cytomegalovirus-associated.

From the roughly 120-subject validation cohort, which was separate from the roughly 630-subject first cohort, the donors were drawn. As for this clone: Antigen specificity is unknown.

Input material: PBMCs. The receptor comes from a woman aged 18 to 35 in good health and CMV-seropositive. This chain connects TRBV11-2 to TRBJ1-2; perhaps TRBD1 as D (5 bases). CDR3 bases: TGTGCCAGCAGCTCCATCCGGGGGACCTATGGCTACACCTTC. This sequence encodes CASSSIRGTYGYTF.